These 9 T cell receptor beta chains were sequenced from one sample in a study of siplizumab effects on memory and regulatory T cells. The method was immunoSEQ multiplex PCR; TCRdb's version includes in-frame clones alone and lacks a portion of them. This table holds about 120,000 clones, around 95% found once. Source material: non-Treg CD4+ T cells sorted from blood. The receptors were sampled from a human donor in good health.

The chain links TRBV28 to TRBJ1-1; D remains unclear. Trimming left V 7 bases short and J 0 bases short, with 12 bases between. Germline CDR1 and CDR2: MDHEN and SYDVKM. This CDR3 has 14 amino acids. CDR3 loop: CASMGPIMNTEAFF. CDR3 bases: TGTGCCAGCATGGGCCCAATCATGAACACTGAAGCTTTCTTT. The full variable domain, completed using reference TRBV28 and TRBJ1-1, is DVKVTQSSRYLVKRTGEKVFLECVQDMDHENMFWYRQDPGLGLRLIYFSYDVKMKEKGDIPEGYSVSREKKERFSLILESASTNQTSMYLCASMGPIMNTEAFFGQGTRLTVV.

This chain links TRBV7-6 with TRBJ1-1; D is ambiguous. Between the trimmed V and J ends, which lost 5 bases and 0 bases, there was a span of 13 bases. This CDR3 contains 15 residues. Germline CDR1 SGHVS, CDR2 FNYEAQ. The CDR3, as DNA: TGTGCCAGCAGCAAAAAGGTTTCCATGAACACTGAAGCTTTCTTT. Amino acid sequence: CASSKKVSMNTEAFF.

The gene calls are TRBV7-2 and TRBJ2-3; no clear D gene. V lost 5 bases to trimming and J lost 4 bases, with 16 bases between them. Germline assignment: CDR1 SGHTA and CDR2 FQGNSA. This CDR3 spans 15 amino acids. The DNA of the CDR3 is TGTGCCAGCAGCGGAGACGGATTACATTCAGATACGCAGTATTTT. Protein product: CASSGDGLHSDTQYF.

CDR3 region: CASSRRGNTEAFF. Here the CDR3 DNA reads TGTGCCTCGTCCCGAAGGGGGAACACTGAAGCTTTCTTT. V gene TRBV30 combines with J gene TRBJ1-1; the D gene is possibly TRBD1 (5 bases). Germline V lookup: CDR1 GTSNPN, CDR2 SVGIG (reference sequence). The germline V and J ends were trimmed by 7 bases and 1 base, with 13 bases remaining between them. This CDR3 is built from 13 residues.

The J gene is TRBJ1-1, the V gene TRBV5-4; TRBD1 might be the D (6 bases). Germline lookup yields CDR1 SGHNT and CDR2 YYREEE (reference sequence). The V end was cut by 4 bases, the J end by 0 bases, with 10 bases between. The CDR3 runs 14 residues. The CDR3 DNA sequence: TGTGCCAGCAGCAAACAGGGTGTGAACACTGAAGCTTTCTTT. This codes for CASSKQGVNTEAFF.

J is TRBJ2-7 and V is TRBV6-6; the D gene is possibly TRBD1 (5 bases). Deletions cut 0 bases from V and 5 bases from J, with 11 bases between. There are 14 residues in the CDR3. Germline-derived CDR1 and CDR2 are MNHNY and SVGAGI (reference sequence). The CDR3 is CASSYSRDIDEQYF. In DNA form, the CDR3 reads TGTGCCAGCAGTTACTCCAGGGATATCGACGAGCAGTACTTC.

CDR3 bases: TGTGCCAGCAGTTACGGGGGGGCGAGGGTAGAGACCCAGTACTTC. It translates to CASSYGGARVETQYF. This rearrangement joins TRBV6-5 to TRBJ2-5, with D tentatively TRBD2 (7 bases). The CDR3 runs to 15 residues. V lost 2 bases, J lost 4 bases, and 14 bases lay in between. The germline gives CDR1 MNHEY, CDR2 SVGAGI.

The chain employs TRBV27 and TRBJ2-1, with 10 bases that match TRBD1. Per germline, CDR1 MNHEY and CDR2 SMNVEV (reference sequence). The V gene end was trimmed by 5 bases and the J gene end by 8 bases; junction bases not matched to a gene: 12. This CDR3 is built from 16 residues. The CDR3 loop is CASSIQGQGLVYEQFF. CDR3 in DNA: TGTGCCAGCAGTATACAGGGACAGGGGCTGGTCTATGAGCAGTTCTTC.

The rearrangement uses TRBV6-5 and TRBJ1-3; 9 bases are shared with TRBD1. The CDR3 is 14 amino acids. With 2 bases clipped from V and 6 bases from J, the junction kept 2 bases outside the gene matches. The germline V gene encodes CDR1 MNHEY and CDR2 SVGAGI. The CDR3 loop is CASSYRDRANTIYF. Written as DNA, the CDR3 is TGTGCCAGCAGTTACCGGGACAGGGCAAACACCATATATTTT.